Sequencing of this T cell receptor (beta chain) was carried out in a study of shared clonotypes between healthy human individuals. This clone was recorded once. Its antigen remains unknown. V was trimmed by 6 bases and J by 5 bases, leaving 10 bases between them. The length of the CDR3 is 12 residues. Germline lookup yields CDR1 KGHSH and CDR2 LQKENI. Whole-study findings and limits: Clonotype sharing among donors was thought likely to change with sequencing depth. Larger richness was generally estimated for naive than memory subsets.

Here immunoSEQ multiplex PCR was the method, and the copy in TCRdb shows in-frame clones only, minus some. The sample holds more than 900,000 clones; approximately 80% are singletons and the top ten take 0.6% to 0.75%. The chain has TRBV18 and TRBJ2-5, with TRBD1 as a possible D gene (5 bases). This TCR was recovered from a man younger than 30 in good health. Some clones in this sample may be carry-over from other donors' samples. Sequenced material: memory CD4+ T cells from PBMCs. The subset denotes: CD45RA-negative fraction. In nucleotides, the CDR3 is TGTGCCAGCTCTCTGGGGCGGGAGACCCAGTACTTC. Translating it yields CASSLGRETQYF.